This section outlines one T cell receptor beta chain sequence together with its context. What it recognizes is unknown. Expressed TCRB transcripts were sequenced after all isolated RNA was converted to cDNA. Method: immunoSEQ multiplex PCR; TCRdb's copy keeps in-frame clones and lacks some. The data show nearly 350,000 clones, around 9.3% seen once. Markers CD45RO/CCR7/CD25/CD127/CD95/CD27 served to sort CD4+ naive, central memory, regulatory and stem cell-like memory cells. Germline V CDR1 and CDR2: SGHTA, FQGNSA. The CDR3 contains 14 residues. V was trimmed by 1 base and J by 9 bases, leaving 15 bases between them. This sample is part of a study of beta chain features in type 1 diabetes. Study-wide results and caveats: More deletions and fewer insertions at VDJ junctions were found in patients with type 1 diabetes. Shortening of TCRB CDR3s, moderate but significant, appeared in all four CD4+ subsets of Type 1 diabetes patients.

This receptor was taken from a man in his thirties or forties with type 1 diabetes. V and J are TRBV7-2 and TRBJ2-5; D remains ambiguous. Sample: central memory CD4+ T cells from blood. CDR3 loop: CASSLEQWASAQYF. The CDR3 bases are TGTGCCAGCAGCTTAGAGCAGTGGGCTTCGGCCCAGTACTTC.